The rows below give T cell receptor beta chains drawn from one sample of a study of T cells in Graves' hyperthyroidism and ophthalmopathy. One entry per CDR3 protein, called by TCRdb with MiXCR from the multiplex PCR reads. Found here are about 98,000 distinct CDR3 sequences, roughly 40% of them singletons; the top ten hold approximately 10%. The sequencing input was peripheral blood or thyroid tissue (not recorded which). These receptors were obtained from a woman aged 30 to 39 with Graves' hyperthyroidism. Each CDR3 is given with its conserved first and last residue. A D gene is named only where the DNA matches it firmly. Some rows mark clone size as missing; the rest say once, few, many or name a class of expanded clone.

V: TRBV7-9
D: TRBD1
length: 17
J: TRBJ2-3
size: .
CDR3: CASSLEGQGLFTDTQYF
DNA: TGTGCCAGCAGCTTGGAGGGACAGGGCCTATTCACAGATACGCAGTATTTT

V: TRBV28
D: TRBD1
length: 15
J: TRBJ2-3
size: .
CDR3: CASSSGRGPTDTQYF
DNA: TGTGCCAGCAGTTCCGGCAGGGGGCCCACAGATACGCAGTATTTT

V: TRBV7-9
D: TRBD1
length: 13
J: TRBJ2-3
size: many
CDR3: CASTGGATDTQYF
DNA: TGTGCCAGCACAGGGGGAGCCACAGATACGCAGTATTTT

V: TRBV15
D: TRBD1
length: 14
J: TRBJ1-6
size: .
CDR3: CATSLGQGASPLHF
DNA: TGTGCCACCAGCCTCGGACAGGGGGCCTCGCCCCTCCACTTT

V: TRBV7-3
D: .
length: 14
J: TRBJ2-3
size: few
CDR3: CASSLSRVSDTQYF
DNA: TGTGCCAGCTCACTCTCTCGAGTCTCAGATACGCAGTATTTT

V: TRBV18
D: .
length: 13
J: TRBJ2-7
size: many
CDR3: CASSPNRVYEQYF
DNA: TGTGCCAGCTCACCAAACAGGGTGTACGAGCAGTACTTC

V: TRBV12-3/TRBV12-4
D: .
length: 13
J: TRBJ1-5
size: many
CDR3: CASSSGGDQPQHF
DNA: TGTGCCAGCAGTTCGGGGGGCGATCAGCCCCAGCATTTT

V: TRBV20-1
D: TRBD2
length: 17
J: TRBJ2-7
size: many
CDR3: CSARASGGSLISYEQYF
DNA: TGCAGTGCTAGGGCTAGCGGGGGCTCTTTAATATCCTACGAGCAGTACTTC

V: TRBV28
D: .
length: 13
J: TRBJ1-2
size: many
CDR3: CASSLFAVYGYTF
DNA: TGTGCCAGCAGTTTATTCGCAGTCTATGGCTACACCTTC

V: TRBV5-1
D: TRBD2
length: 17
J: TRBJ2-7
size: .
CDR3: CASSWASGAGVPYEQYF
DNA: TGCGCCAGCAGCTGGGCGTCTGGCGCGGGAGTTCCCTACGAGCAGTACTTC

V: TRBV7-2
D: .
length: 13
J: TRBJ1-5
size: many
CDR3: CASSLGGRGSQHF
DNA: TGTGCCAGCAGCTTGGGGGGCCGGGGTTCTCAGCATTTT

V: TRBV5-1
D: .
length: 13
J: TRBJ1-4
size: .
CDR3: CASSRLGQEKLFF
DNA: TGCGCCAGCAGCCGACTGGGACAAGAAAAACTGTTTTTT

V: TRBV24-1
D: TRBD1
length: 16
J: TRBJ2-7
size: .
CDR3: CATSDSGQEISYEQYF
DNA: TGTGCCACCAGTGATAGCGGACAGGAGATATCGTACGAACAGTACTTC

V: TRBV15
D: TRBD1
length: 16
J: TRBJ2-5
size: .
CDR3: CATSRDRTGFGETQYF
DNA: TGTGCCACCAGCAGAGATAGGACAGGGTTCGGGGAGACCCAGTACTTC

V: TRBV11-2
D: .
length: 14
J: TRBJ2-5
size: medium-sized
CDR3: CASSSSWGRETQYF
DNA: TGTGCCAGCAGCTCCTCGTGGGGACGGGAGACCCAGTACTTC

V: TRBV7-7
D: .
length: 15
J: TRBJ1-3
size: many
CDR3: CASSADSRWWDTIYF
DNA: TGTGCTAGCAGCGCGGACAGCCGTTGGTGGGACACCATATATTTT

V: TRBV9
D: .
length: 13
J: TRBJ1-6
size: many
CDR3: CASSVYGDSPLHF
DNA: TGTGCCAGCAGCGTATACGGCGATTCACCCCTCCACTTT

V: TRBV5-5
D: .
length: 14
J: TRBJ2-3
size: .
CDR3: CASSPRSLQDTQYF
DNA: TGTGCCAGCAGTCCTAGGTCCCTACAAGATACGCAGTATTTT

V: TRBV20-1
D: TRBD2
length: 18
J: TRBJ2-3
size: .
CDR3: CSAQSRTTSGRATDTQYF
DNA: TGCAGTGCTCAAAGCCGAACGACTAGCGGGAGGGCCACAGATACGCAGTATTTT

V: TRBV12-3/TRBV12-4
D: TRBD1
length: 14
J: TRBJ1-6
size: many
CDR3: CASSFHRGNSPLHF
DNA: TGTGCCAGCAGTTTCCACAGGGGGAATTCACCCCTCCACTTT

V: TRBV28
D: .
length: 17
J: TRBJ1-2
size: many
CDR3: CASSLPGTLFFSYGYTF
DNA: TGTGCCAGCAGTCTGCCTGGGACACTATTCTTTAGCTATGGCTACACCTTC

V: TRBV20-1
D: TRBD2
length: 20
J: TRBJ2-2
size: many
CDR3: CSARGTDSSGRGANTGELFF
DNA: TGCAGTGCTAGAGGGACGGATTCTAGCGGGAGAGGGGCGAACACCGGGGAGCTGTTTTTT

V: TRBV6-5
D: .
length: 16
J: TRBJ1-5
size: .
CDR3: CASSYWGTDHNQPQHF
DNA: TGTGCCAGCAGTTACTGGGGGACGGACCACAATCAGCCCCAGCATTTT

V: TRBV10-3
D: .
length: 14
J: TRBJ1-1
size: .
CDR3: CAISVQGMNTEAFF
DNA: TGTGCCATTAGTGTGCAGGGGATGAACACTGAAGCTTTCTTT

V: TRBV13
D: TRBD1
length: 18
J: TRBJ2-7
size: .
CDR3: CASSPGTGAGAGRYEQYF
DNA: TGTGCCAGCAGCCCCGGGACAGGGGCCGGAGCGGGTCGCTACGAGCAGTACTTC

V: TRBV7-9
D: .
length: 14
J: TRBJ2-5
size: once
CDR3: CASSLGRNQETQYF
DNA: TGTGCCAGCAGCTTAGGGAGGAACCAAGAGACCCAGTACTTC

V: TRBV11-1
D: TRBD1
length: 14
J: TRBJ2-7
size: many
CDR3: CASSLNDRVYEQYF
DNA: TGTGCCAGCAGCTTAAATGACAGGGTCTACGAGCAGTACTTC

V: TRBV27
D: .
length: 13
J: TRBJ1-4
size: few
CDR3: CASRGPNNEKLFF
DNA: TGTGCCAGCAGGGGACCGAATAATGAAAAACTGTTTTTT

V: TRBV18
D: .
length: 15
J: TRBJ1-1
size: .
CDR3: CASSPFKDTRTEAFF
DNA: TGTGCCAGCTCACCATTCAAGGACACTCGAACTGAAGCTTTCTTT

V: TRBV7-9
D: .
length: 13
J: TRBJ1-2
size: .
CDR3: CASSSPAAGGCTF
DNA: TGTGCCAGCAGCTCTCCGGCGGCGGGTGGCTGCACCTTC

V: TRBV28
D: TRBD2
length: 19
J: TRBJ2-5
size: many
CDR3: CASSSPSRTSGDFGETQYF
DNA: TGTGCCAGCAGTTCTCCCTCTCGGACTAGCGGGGACTTCGGGGAGACCCAGTACTTC

V: TRBV11-2
D: TRBD2
length: 15
J: TRBJ2-2
size: many
CDR3: CASSYSGSGGGELFF
DNA: TGTGCCAGCAGCTACAGCGGGAGCGGCGGCGGGGAGCTGTTTTTT

V: TRBV7-2
D: .
length: 11
J: TRBJ1-1
size: many
CDR3: CASSFYTEAFF
DNA: TGTGCCAGCAGCTTTTACACTGAAGCTTTCTTT